What follows are 25 T cell receptor beta chains derived from one specimen sequenced in a study of graft-versus-host responses after intestinal transplantation. The method was immunoSEQ multiplex PCR; TCRdb's version includes in-frame clones alone and lacks a portion of them. The sample includes some 45,000 clones, 91% of them seen just once. Sample: PBMCs, taken 524 days after transplant. The receptor set was obtained from a human patient who received an intestinal transplant, so some T cells may come from the graft donor.

The chain combines TRBV6-5 with TRBJ2-6; 8 bases agree with TRBD1. The trim removed 6 bases at V and 4 bases at J, leaving 5 bases unmatched. Germline loops: CDR1 MNHEY, CDR2 SVGAGI. CDR3 length: 15 amino acids. CDR3 amino acids: CASSSRGRGANVLTF. CDR3 coding DNA: TGTGCCAGCAGCTCCAGGGGGCGAGGGGCCAACGTCCTGACTTTC.

The chain couples TRBV29-1 to TRBJ2-7, with TRBD2 matching over 15 bases. V shed 6 bases and J 0 bases; nucleotides not matched to a gene: 12. Germline V gene lookup returns CDR1 SQVTM and CDR2 ANQGSEA. This CDR3 region has 18 residues. This CDR3 reads CSVAPGTSGRILSYEQYF. In DNA form, the CDR3 reads TGCAGCGTGGCTCCCGGGACTAGCGGGAGGATCCTCTCCTACGAGCAGTACTTC.

This chain links TRBV10-3 with TRBJ1-5, with D unresolved. Germline V gene sequence: CDR1 ENHRY, CDR2 SYGVKD. V gave up 2 bases and J gave up 0 bases, with 5 bases separating them. The CDR3 has 14 amino acids. The CDR3 spells CAISENSSNQPQHF. The DNA of the CDR3 is TGTGCCATCAGTGAGAACAGTAGCAATCAGCCCCAGCATTTT.

The J gene is TRBJ2-1, the V gene TRBV4-1; D unresolved. The length of the CDR3 is 16 residues. V was cut by 0 bases and J by 7 bases, with 16 bases left in between. The germline gives CDR1 MGHRA, CDR2 YSYEKL. CDR3 coding DNA: TGCGCCAGCAGCCAAGAGATAGCAGCCTTAGGAAATGAGCAGTTCTTC. Protein sequence: CASSQEIAALGNEQFF.

J is TRBJ2-5 and V is TRBV10-3; D gene unclear. Germline CDR1 is ENHRY and CDR2 is SYGVKD. The CDR3 loop spans 13 amino acids. Written as DNA, the CDR3 is TGTGCATCGGCCTCTAGGGATCCCGAGACCCAGTACTTC. As protein: CASASRDPETQYF.

J is TRBJ2-1 and V is TRBV28; D unclear. The CDR3 spans 15 residues. Between the trimmed V and J ends, which lost 6 bases and 2 bases, there was a span of 14 bases. Germline values: CDR1 MDHEN, CDR2 SYDVKM. The CDR3 is CASSPYGFTYNEQFF. As DNA, the CDR3 is TGTGCCAGCAGCCCCTACGGTTTCACCTACAATGAGCAGTTCTTC.

The chain carries TRBV18 and TRBJ2-5; maybe TRBD1 (6 bases). The CDR3 consists of 14 residues. With 2 bases removed from V and 0 bases from J, the gap between germline ends came to 7 bases. The germline CDR1 and CDR2 sequences are KGHSH and LQKENI. This CDR3 reads CASSPGTHQETQYF. CDR3 nucleotide sequence: TGTGCCAGCTCACCAGGGACACACCAAGAGACCCAGTACTTC.

The V call is TRBV9, the J call TRBJ2-3; 9 bases fit TRBD2. The germline CDR1 and CDR2 sequences are SGDLS and YYNGEE. The CDR3 loop spans 16 amino acids. V shed 0 bases and J 4 bases; nucleotides not matched to a gene: 6. The CDR3 reads CASSVVGSGGADTQYF. The CDR3 DNA follows: TGTGCCAGCAGCGTAGTCGGTAGCGGGGGAGCAGATACGCAGTATTTT.

The CDR3 loop reads CASGFHGETQYF. DNA of the CDR3: TGTGCCAGCGGGTTCCACGGAGAGACCCAGTACTTC. The genes are TRBV6-5 and TRBJ2-5; no definite D call. The ends were cut back, 8 bases at V and 4 bases at J, with 11 bases in the middle. Looked up from germline, CDR1 is MNHEY and CDR2 is SVGAGI. CDR3 length: 12 amino acids.

The J gene is TRBJ2-1, the V gene TRBV15, with TRBD2 identical over 14 bases. The V gene's germline CDR1 is LNHNV and CDR2 YYDKDF (reference sequence). The CDR3 totals 15 residues. The ends lost 4 bases at V and 7 bases at J; junction bases unmatched: 3. CDR3 nucleotide sequence: TGTGCCACCAGCATAGGACTAGCGGGAGGTAATGAGCAGTTCTTC. The encoded protein is CATSIGLAGGNEQFF. The full variable domain, its missing parts supplied by reference TRBV15 and TRBJ2-1, is DAMVIQNPRYQVTQFGKPVTLSCSQTLNHNVMYWYQQKSSQAPKLLFHYYDKDFNNEADTPDNFQSRRPNTSFCFLDIRSPGLGDTAMYLCATSIGLAGGNEQFFGPGTRLTVL.

This CDR3 is CASSLLGPNEQFF. In DNA form, the CDR3 reads TGTGCCAGCAGTTTATTAGGGCCCAATGAGCAGTTCTTC. The chain combines TRBV27 with TRBJ2-1, with D uncertain. Trimming took off 1 base at V and 6 bases at J, with 7 bases between the two ends. This CDR3 has 13 residues. CDR1 and CDR2 from the germline V gene are MNHEY and SMNVEV (reference sequence).

The chain links TRBV7-2 to TRBJ1-4; no clear D gene. V was clipped by 0 bases and J by 7 bases, with 12 bases between them. CDR3 length equals 15 residues. CDR1 and CDR2 from the germline V gene are SGHTA and FQGNSA. The CDR3 coding sequence is TGTGCCAGCAGCTTAGCCCGGCAGCCTGGTGAAAAACTGTTTTTT. Its protein product is CASSLARQPGEKLFF.

The V gene is TRBV27, the J gene TRBJ2-3; 10 nucleotides match TRBD2. The ends lost 2 bases at V and 0 bases at J; junction bases unmatched: 2. The CDR3 sequence is 16 residues long. CDR1 is MNHEY and CDR2 is SMNVEV in the germline V gene (reference sequence). The DNA of the CDR3 is TGTGCCAGCAGTTTAGGACTAGCGGCTAGCACAGATACGCAGTATTTT. This encodes CASSLGLAASTDTQYF.

This clone was seen a single time. CDR3: CASSLVGGLIAYEQYF. The CDR3 nucleotides are TGTGCCAGCAGCTTGGTAGGGGGCCTTATCGCCTACGAGCAGTACTTC. This chain uses TRBV5-4 with TRBJ2-7; 7 bases align to TRBD1. Unmatched junction bases numbered 8, after V lost 0 bases and J lost 2 bases. The germline V gene has CDR1 SGHNT and CDR2 YYREEE (reference sequence). This CDR3 is 16 amino acids long.

The chain recombines TRBV18 with TRBJ2-4; 7 positions match TRBD1. Germline CDR1 reads KGHSH; CDR2 reads LQKENI. V shed 3 bases and J 8 bases; nucleotides not matched to a gene: 7. The CDR3 runs 14 residues. The CDR3 is CASSPQGQFDIQYF. DNA for the CDR3: TGTGCCAGCTCACCCCAGGGACAGTTCGACATTCAGTACTTC. The full variable domain, its missing parts supplied by reference TRBV18 and TRBJ2-4, is NAGVMQNPRHLVRRRGQEARLRCSPMKGHSHVYWYRQLPEEGLKFMVYLQKENIIDESGMPKERFSAEFPKEGPSILRIQQVVRGDSAAYFCASSPQGQFDIQYFGAGTRLSVL.

The rearrangement joins TRBV19 to TRBJ2-1; maybe TRBD2 (6 bases). Germline V gives CDR1 LNHDA, CDR2 SQIVND (reference sequence). The CDR3 extends over 15 amino acids. V was cut by 3 bases and J by 6 bases, with 15 bases left in between. The CDR3 spells CASSMVIARGNEQFF. Written as DNA, the CDR3 is TGTGCCAGTAGTATGGTAATAGCGCGGGGCAATGAGCAGTTCTTC.

CDR3 in DNA: TGTGCCAGCTCACCTCGGACAGGGGTGGAGCGGGCACTCTCCTACGAGCAGTACTTC. Translating it yields CASSPRTGVERALSYEQYF. The rearrangement joins TRBV18 to TRBJ2-5, with 9 bases aligning to TRBD1. The J call may be incorrect, as the DNA end agrees better with TRBJ2-7. This CDR3 is built from 19 residues. Germline V CDR1 and CDR2: KGHSH, LQKENI.

The V gene is TRBV9, the J gene TRBJ2-2; D is possibly TRBD1 (6 bases). CDR3 length: 15 residues. V lost 0 bases, J lost 3 bases, and 9 bases lay in between. Germline CDR1 reads SGDLS; CDR2 reads YYNGEE. As DNA, the CDR3 is TGTGCCAGCAGCGTAGACAGGGCCGACACCGGGGAGCTGTTTTTT. Amino acid sequence: CASSVDRADTGELFF.

The V gene is TRBV9, the J gene TRBJ2-3; the match to TRBD2 covers 8 bases. V was clipped by 1 base and J by 9 bases; unmatched bases: 7. This CDR3 has 14 amino acids. CDR1 is SGDLS, CDR2 YYNGEE, per germline. CDR3 protein: CASSVSIGGRTQYF. The CDR3 nucleotides are TGTGCCAGCAGCGTAAGTATCGGCGGGAGGACGCAGTATTTT.

The V and J genes are TRBV5-1 and TRBJ1-1, with 8 bases aligning to TRBD1. Trimming removed 4 bases from V and 5 bases from J; junction bases left unmatched: 4. Germline CDR1 SGHRS, CDR2 YFSETQ. This CDR3 is built from 13 residues. In DNA, the CDR3 is TGCGCCAGCAGCATTGACAGGGGAACTGAAGCTTTCTTT. It translates to CASSIDRGTEAFF.

The chain joins TRBV18 to TRBJ2-7, with 7 bases fitting TRBD1. The CDR3 covers 15 residues. Germline V CDR1 and CDR2: KGHSH, LQKENI. V trimming: 2 bases; J trimming: 2 bases; junction bases outside the gene matches: 6. The CDR3 sequence: CASSPWKGATYEQYF. CDR3 in DNA: TGTGCCAGCTCACCATGGAAGGGGGCGACCTACGAGCAGTACTTC.

J is TRBJ2-2 and V is TRBV7-9; TRBD1 matches 7 bases. Germline CDR1 reads SEHNR; CDR2 reads FQNEAQ (reference sequence). The CDR3 has 15 residues. V was pared by 8 bases and J by 5 bases, with 11 bases of the junction left unmatched. DNA for the CDR3: TGTGCCAGCGCGACAGGGAGCTACGATACCGGGGAGCTGTTTTTT. The encoded protein is CASATGSYDTGELFF.

The chain combines TRBV10-3 with TRBJ2-3, with 7 bases identical to TRBD1. Germline loops: CDR1 ENHRY, CDR2 SYGVKD. The V and J ends lost 10 bases and 1 base, in that order; junction bases with no gene match: 8. This CDR3 has 14 amino acids. CDR3: CATEGARGTDTQYF. The CDR3 nucleotides are TGTGCCACAGAGGGGGCGAGGGGCACAGATACGCAGTATTTT.

The chain links TRBV7-9 to TRBJ2-7, with D uncertain. The CDR3 spans 12 residues. V was pared by 5 bases and J by 2 bases, with 7 bases between. In germline, CDR1 is SEHNR, CDR2 FQNEAQ (reference sequence). CDR3 loop: CASSQAAYEQYF. CDR3 in DNA: TGTGCCAGCAGCCAGGCAGCCTACGAGCAGTACTTC.

The chain links TRBV7-3 to TRBJ2-5, with a weak D call TRBD1 (6 bases). Germline assignment: CDR1 SGHTA and CDR2 FQGTGA. CDR3 length equals 15 residues. Trimming removed 5 bases from V and 2 bases from J, with 15 bases in between. The CDR3 loop is CASSATGHKQETQYF. The CDR3 DNA follows: TGTGCCAGCAGCGCTACGGGACACAAACAAGAGACCCAGTACTTC.